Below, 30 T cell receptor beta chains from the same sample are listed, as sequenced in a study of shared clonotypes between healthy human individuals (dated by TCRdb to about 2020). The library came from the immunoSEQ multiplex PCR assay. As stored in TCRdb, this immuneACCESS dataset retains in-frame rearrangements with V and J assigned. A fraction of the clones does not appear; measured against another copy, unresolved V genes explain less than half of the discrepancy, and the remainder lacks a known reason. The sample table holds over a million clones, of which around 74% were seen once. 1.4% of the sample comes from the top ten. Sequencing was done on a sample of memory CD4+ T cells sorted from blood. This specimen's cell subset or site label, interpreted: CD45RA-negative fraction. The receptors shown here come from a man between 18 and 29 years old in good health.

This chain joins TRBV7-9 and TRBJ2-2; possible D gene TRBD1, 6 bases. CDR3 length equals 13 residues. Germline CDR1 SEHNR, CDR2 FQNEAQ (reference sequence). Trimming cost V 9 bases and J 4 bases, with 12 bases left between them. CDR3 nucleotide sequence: TGTGCCAGAGAGAAAGGGGGCACCGGGGAGCTGTTTTTT. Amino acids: CAREKGGTGELFF.

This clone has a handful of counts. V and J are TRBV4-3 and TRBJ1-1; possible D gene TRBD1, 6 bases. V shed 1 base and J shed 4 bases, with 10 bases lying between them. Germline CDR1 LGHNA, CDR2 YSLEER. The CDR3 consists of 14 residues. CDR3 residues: CASSQGGRITEAFF. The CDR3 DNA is TGCGCCAGCAGCCAAGGGGGGCGCATCACTGAAGCTTTCTTT.

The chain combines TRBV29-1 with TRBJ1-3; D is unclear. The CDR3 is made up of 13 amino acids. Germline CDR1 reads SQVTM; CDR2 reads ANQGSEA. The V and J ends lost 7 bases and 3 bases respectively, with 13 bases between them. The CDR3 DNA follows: TGCAGCGCCGCTCCACAGAGTGGAAACACCATATATTTT. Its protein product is CSAAPQSGNTIYF.

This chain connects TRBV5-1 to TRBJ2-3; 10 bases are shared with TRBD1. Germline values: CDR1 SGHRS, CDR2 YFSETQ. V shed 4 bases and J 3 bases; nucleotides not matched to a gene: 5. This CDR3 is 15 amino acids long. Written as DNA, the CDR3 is TGCGCCAGCAGCCCTAGGACAGGGGGGACAGATACGCAGTATTTT. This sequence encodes CASSPRTGGTDTQYF.

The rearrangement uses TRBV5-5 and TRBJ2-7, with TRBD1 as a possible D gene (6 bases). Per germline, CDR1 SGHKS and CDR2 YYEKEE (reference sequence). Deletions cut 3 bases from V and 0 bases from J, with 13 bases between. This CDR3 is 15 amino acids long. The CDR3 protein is CASSWGTLSSYEQYF. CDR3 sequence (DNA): TGTGCCAGCAGCTGGGGGACATTGAGCTCCTACGAGCAGTACTTC.

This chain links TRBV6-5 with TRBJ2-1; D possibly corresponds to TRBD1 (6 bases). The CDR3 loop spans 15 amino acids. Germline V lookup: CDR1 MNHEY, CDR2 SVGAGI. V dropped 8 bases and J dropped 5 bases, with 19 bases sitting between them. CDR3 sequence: CASFFSRGGNNEQFF. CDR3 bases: TGTGCCAGCTTTTTTTCAAGAGGGGGTAACAATGAGCAGTTCTTC.

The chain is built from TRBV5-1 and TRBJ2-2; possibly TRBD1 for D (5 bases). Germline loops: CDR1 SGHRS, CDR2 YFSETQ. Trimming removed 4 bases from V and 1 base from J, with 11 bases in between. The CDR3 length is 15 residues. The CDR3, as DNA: TGCGCCAGCAGCCCCCTCACAGGGAACACCGGGGAGCTGTTTTTT. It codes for CASSPLTGNTGELFF.

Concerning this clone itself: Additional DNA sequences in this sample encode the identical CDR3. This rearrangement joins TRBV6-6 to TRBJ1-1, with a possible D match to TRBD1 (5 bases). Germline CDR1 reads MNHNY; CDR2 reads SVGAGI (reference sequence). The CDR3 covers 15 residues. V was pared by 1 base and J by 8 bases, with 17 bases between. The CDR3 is CASSYCGTAGCEAFF. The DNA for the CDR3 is TGTGCCAGCAGTTACTGCGGGACGGCAGGCTGCGAAGCTTTCTTT.

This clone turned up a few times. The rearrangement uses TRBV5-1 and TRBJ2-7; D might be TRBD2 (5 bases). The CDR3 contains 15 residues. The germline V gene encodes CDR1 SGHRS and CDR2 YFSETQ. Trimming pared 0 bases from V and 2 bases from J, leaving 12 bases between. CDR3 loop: CASSLAGNRPYEQYF. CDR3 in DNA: TGCGCCAGCAGCTTGGCGGGGAACAGACCCTACGAGCAGTACTTC.

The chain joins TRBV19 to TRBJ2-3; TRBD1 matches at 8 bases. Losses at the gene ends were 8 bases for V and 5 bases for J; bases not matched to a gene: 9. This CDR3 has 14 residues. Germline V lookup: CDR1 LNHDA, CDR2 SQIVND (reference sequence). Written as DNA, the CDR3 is TGTGCCAGTCAAGGACAGGGACGGGGAGATACGCAGTATTTT. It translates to CASQGQGRGDTQYF.

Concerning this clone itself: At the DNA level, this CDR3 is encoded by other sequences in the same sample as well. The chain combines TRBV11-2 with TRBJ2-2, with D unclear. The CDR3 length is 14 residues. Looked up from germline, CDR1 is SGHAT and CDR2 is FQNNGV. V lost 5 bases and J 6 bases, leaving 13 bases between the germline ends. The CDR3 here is CASSPPASAGELFF. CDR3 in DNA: TGTGCCAGCAGCCCACCGGCCTCCGCCGGGGAGCTGTTTTTT.

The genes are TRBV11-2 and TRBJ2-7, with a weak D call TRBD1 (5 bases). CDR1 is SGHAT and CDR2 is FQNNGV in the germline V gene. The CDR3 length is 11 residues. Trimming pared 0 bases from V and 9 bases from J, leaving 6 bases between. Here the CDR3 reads CASSLERGQYF. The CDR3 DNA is TGTGCCAGCAGCTTAGAAAGGGGGCAGTACTTC.

The CDR3 here is CASRPDGSEAFF. DNA of the CDR3: TGTGCCAGCAGGCCGGACGGCTCTGAAGCTTTCTTT. The V call is TRBV2, the J call TRBJ1-1, with D unresolved. The CDR3 covers 12 residues. V dropped 6 bases and J dropped 6 bases, with 11 bases sitting between them. CDR1 and CDR2 (germline): SNHLY, FYNNEI.

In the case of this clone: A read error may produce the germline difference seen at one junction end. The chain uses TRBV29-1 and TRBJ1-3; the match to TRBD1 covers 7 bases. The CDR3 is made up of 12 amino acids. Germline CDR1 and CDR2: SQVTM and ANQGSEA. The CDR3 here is CSVASGQKGPTF. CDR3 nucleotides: TGCAGCGTTGCGTCGGGACAGAAAGGGCCGACTTTT.

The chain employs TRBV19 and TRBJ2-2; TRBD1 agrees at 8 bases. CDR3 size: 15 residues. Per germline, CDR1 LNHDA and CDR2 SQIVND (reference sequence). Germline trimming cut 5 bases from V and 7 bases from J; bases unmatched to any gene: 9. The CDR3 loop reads CASSAAGGIGGELFF. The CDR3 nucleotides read TGTGCCAGTAGTGCGGCAGGGGGCATCGGCGGGGAGCTGTTTTTT.

The CDR3 region is CASEVTVNQPQHF. The CDR3 bases are TGTGCCAGCGAGGTAACAGTCAATCAGCCCCAGCATTTT. The rearrangement uses TRBV28 and TRBJ1-5; D not certain. V lost 8 bases and J lost 3, with 11 bases in between. The CDR3 consists of 13 residues. Germline values: CDR1 MDHEN, CDR2 SYDVKM.

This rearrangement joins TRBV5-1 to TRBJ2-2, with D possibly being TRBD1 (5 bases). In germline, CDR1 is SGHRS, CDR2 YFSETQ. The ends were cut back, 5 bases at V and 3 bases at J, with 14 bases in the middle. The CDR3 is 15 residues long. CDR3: CASSFDSRDTGELFF. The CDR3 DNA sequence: TGCGCCAGCAGTTTCGACAGTAGGGACACCGGGGAGCTGTTTTTT.

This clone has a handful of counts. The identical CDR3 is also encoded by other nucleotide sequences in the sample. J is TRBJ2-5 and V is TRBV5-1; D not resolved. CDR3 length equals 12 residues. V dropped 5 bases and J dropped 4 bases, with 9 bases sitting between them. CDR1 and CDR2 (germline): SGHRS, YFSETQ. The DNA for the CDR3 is TGCGCCAGCAGTTCGGACCGAGAGACCCAGTACTTC. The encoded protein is CASSSDRETQYF.

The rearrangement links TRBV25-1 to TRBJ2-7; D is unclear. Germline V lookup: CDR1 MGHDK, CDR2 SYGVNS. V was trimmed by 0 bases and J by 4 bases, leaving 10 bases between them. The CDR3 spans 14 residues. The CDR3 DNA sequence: TGTGCCAGCAGTGAATACAGTTTGGGATACGAGCAGTACTTC. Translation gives CASSEYSLGYEQYF.

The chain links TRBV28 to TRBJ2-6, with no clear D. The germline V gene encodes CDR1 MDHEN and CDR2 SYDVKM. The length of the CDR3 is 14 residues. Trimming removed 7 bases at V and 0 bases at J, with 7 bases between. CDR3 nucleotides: TGTGCCAGCACTACTAACTCTGGGGCCAACGTCCTGACTTTC. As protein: CASTTNSGANVLTF.

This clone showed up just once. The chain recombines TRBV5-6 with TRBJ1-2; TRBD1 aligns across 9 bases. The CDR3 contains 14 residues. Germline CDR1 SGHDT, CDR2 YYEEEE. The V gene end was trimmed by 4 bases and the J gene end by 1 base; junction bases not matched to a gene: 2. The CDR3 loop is CASSADRGNYGYTF. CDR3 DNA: TGTGCCAGCAGCGCGGACAGGGGTAACTATGGCTACACCTTC.

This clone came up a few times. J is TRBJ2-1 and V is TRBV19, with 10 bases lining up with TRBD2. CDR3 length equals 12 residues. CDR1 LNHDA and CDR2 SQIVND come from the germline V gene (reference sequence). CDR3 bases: TGTACCCGAGCGGGGGGGCGGTATGAGCAGTTCTTC. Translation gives CTRAGGRYEQFF.

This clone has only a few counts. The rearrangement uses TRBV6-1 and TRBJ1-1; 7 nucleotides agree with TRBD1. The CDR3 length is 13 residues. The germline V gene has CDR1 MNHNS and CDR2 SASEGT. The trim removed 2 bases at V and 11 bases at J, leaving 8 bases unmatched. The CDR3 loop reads CASSETRGRGAFF. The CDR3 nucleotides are TGTGCCAGCAGTGAAACGAGGGGGCGCGGGGCTTTCTTT.

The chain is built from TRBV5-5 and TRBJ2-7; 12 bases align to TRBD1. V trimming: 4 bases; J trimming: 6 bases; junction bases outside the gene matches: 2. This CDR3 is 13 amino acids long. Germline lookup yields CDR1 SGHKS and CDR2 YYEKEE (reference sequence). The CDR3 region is CASSRDRGPEQYF. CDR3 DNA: TGTGCCAGCAGCCGGGACAGGGGGCCCGAGCAGTACTTC.

CDR3 amino acids: CASSRDGRYQPQHF. The DNA for the CDR3 is TGTGCCAGCAGCAGAGACGGGAGATATCAGCCCCAGCATTTT. The rearrangement uses TRBV27 and TRBJ1-5; D is uncertain. Germline loops: CDR1 MNHEY, CDR2 SMNVEV (reference sequence). Trimming took 6 bases from V and 5 from J, leaving 14 bases between them. The CDR3 contains 14 residues.

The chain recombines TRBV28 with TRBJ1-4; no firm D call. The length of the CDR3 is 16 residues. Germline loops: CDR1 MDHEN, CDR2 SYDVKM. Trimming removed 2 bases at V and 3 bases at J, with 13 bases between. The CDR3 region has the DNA TGTGCCAGCAGTTTAATGGCGTCAGATGCTAATGAAAAACTGTTTTTT. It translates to CASSLMASDANEKLFF.

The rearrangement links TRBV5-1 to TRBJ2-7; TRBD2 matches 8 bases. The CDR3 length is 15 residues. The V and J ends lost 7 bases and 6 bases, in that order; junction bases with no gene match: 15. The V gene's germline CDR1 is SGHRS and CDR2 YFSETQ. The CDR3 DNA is TGCGCCAGCCGAATCATTACCCAGGGACTAGGCGAGCAGTACTTC. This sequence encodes CASRIITQGLGEQYF. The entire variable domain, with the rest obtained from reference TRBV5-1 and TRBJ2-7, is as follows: KAGVTQTPRYLIKTRGQQVTLSCSPISGHRSVSWYQQTPGQGLQFLFEYFSETQRNKGNFPGRFSGRQFSNSRSEMNVSTLELGDSALYLCASRIITQGLGEQYFGPGTRLTVT.

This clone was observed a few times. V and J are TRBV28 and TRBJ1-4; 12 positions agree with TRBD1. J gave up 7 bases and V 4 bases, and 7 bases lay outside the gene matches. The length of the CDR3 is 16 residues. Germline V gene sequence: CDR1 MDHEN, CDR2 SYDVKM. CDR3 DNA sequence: TGTGCCAGCAGTTCCGGGACAGGGGGCCAACGTGAAAAACTGTTTTTT. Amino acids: CASSSGTGGQREKLFF.

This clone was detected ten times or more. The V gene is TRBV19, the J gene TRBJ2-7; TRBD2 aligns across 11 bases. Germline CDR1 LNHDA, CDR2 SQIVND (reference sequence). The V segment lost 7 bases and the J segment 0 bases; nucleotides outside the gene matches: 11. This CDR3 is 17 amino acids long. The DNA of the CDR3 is TGTGCCAGTAACCTCTCTGGACTAGCGGGCTCCTCCTACGAGCAGTACTTC. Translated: CASNLSGLAGSSYEQYF.

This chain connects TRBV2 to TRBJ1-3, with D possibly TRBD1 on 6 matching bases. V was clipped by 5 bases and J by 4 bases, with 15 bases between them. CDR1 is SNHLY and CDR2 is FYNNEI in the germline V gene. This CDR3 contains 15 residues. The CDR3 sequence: CASSIGGPGGNTIYF. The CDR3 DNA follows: TGTGCCAGCAGTATAGGGGGTCCAGGCGGAAACACCATATATTTT.